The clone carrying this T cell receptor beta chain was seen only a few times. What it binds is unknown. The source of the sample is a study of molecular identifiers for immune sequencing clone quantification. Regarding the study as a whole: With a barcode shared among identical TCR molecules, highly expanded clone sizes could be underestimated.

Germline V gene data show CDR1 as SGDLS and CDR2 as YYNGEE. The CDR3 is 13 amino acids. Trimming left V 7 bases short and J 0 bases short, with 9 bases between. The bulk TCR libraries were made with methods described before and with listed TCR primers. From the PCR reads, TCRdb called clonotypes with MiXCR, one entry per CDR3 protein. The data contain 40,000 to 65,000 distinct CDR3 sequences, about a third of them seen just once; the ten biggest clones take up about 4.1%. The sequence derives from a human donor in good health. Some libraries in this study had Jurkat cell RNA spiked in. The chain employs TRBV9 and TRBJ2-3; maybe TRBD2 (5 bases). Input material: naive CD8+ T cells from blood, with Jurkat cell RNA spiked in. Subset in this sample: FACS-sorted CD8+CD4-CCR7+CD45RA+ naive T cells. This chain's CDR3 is CASGGTSTDTQYF. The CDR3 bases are TGTGCCAGCGGAGGAACGAGCACAGATACGCAGTATTTT. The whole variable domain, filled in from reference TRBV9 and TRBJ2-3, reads DSGVTQTPKHLITATGQRVTLRCSPRSGDLSVYWYQQSLDQGLQFLIQYYNGEERAKGNILERFSAQQFPDLHSELNLSSLELGDSALYFCASGGTSTDTQYFGPGTRLTVL.